The rows below give T cell receptor beta chains drawn from one sample of a study of control samples from healthy donors and cancer patients. Libraries were prepared by immunoSEQ multiplex PCR; TCRdb keeps only in-frame clonotypes and omits some of them. The table lists 130,000 or so clones, 70% to 90% of them singletons. Sequenced: blood. These receptors came from a man between 45 and 60 years old in good health. CDR3s include the opening cysteine and the closing phenylalanine or tryptophan. The listing skips clone size in some rows; elsewhere it reads once, few, many or a size class.

V	size	J	CDR3
TRBV27	-	TRBJ1-5	CASAPRGSYSNQPQHF
TRBV25-1	-	TRBJ1-1	CASSEYGEAFF
TRBV19	-	TRBJ1-5	CASKLGRNLNQPQHF
TRBV5-1	-	TRBJ2-1	CASSKGTGFLREQFF
TRBV5-6	once	TRBJ1-6	CATTPGTGNRSPLHF
TRBV7-8	-	TRBJ2-6	CASSLKRNSGANVLTF
TRBV11-3	-	TRBJ2-1	CASSIRPGQGWSEQFF
TRBV13	few	TRBJ2-3	CASSSTQSSTDTQYF
TRBV28	once	TRBJ1-2	CASADNDGNLNYGYTF
TRBV9	-	TRBJ2-3	CASSVDAAGGRMDTQYF
TRBV5-6	-	TRBJ1-1	CASSFNSGNTEAFF
TRBV4-1	-	TRBJ1-5	CASSQGQQSNQPQHF
TRBV11-3	-	TRBJ2-2	CASSLRQGTTGELFF
TRBV18	-	TRBJ2-7	CASSLPATGDYEQYF
TRBV4-1	-	TRBJ1-2	CASSRATVTAPEGYTF
TRBV29-1	-	TRBJ1-1	CSVSGTGKSEAFF
TRBV7-2	-	TRBJ2-5	CASSLGTSGGARETQYF
TRBV21-1	-	TRBJ2-1	CASSKGTENNEQFF
TRBV2	-	TRBJ1-2	CASSEHTGGEGGYTF
TRBV27	-	TRBJ2-5	CASSFAWASKTQYF
TRBV7-8	few	TRBJ2-3	CASSLARFPSGGPGGTDTQYF
TRBV5-1	-	TRBJ1-3	CASSLSGQGYGNTIYF
TRBV28	-	TRBJ2-3	CASSFSTDTQYF
TRBV30	-	TRBJ1-2	CAWSWSEWHGYTF